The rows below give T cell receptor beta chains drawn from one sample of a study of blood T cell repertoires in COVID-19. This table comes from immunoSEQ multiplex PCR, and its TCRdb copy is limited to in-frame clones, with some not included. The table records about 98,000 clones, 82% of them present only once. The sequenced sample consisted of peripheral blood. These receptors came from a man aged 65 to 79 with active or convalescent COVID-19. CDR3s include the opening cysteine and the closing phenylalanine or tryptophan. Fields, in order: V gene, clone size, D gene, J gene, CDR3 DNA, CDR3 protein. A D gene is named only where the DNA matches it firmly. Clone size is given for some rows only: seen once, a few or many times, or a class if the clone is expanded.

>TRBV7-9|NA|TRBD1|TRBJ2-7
TGTGCCAGCAGCTCAAATAACCCCGGACAGGCCCCTTTCTCCGAGCAGTACTTC
CASSSNNPGQAPFSEQYF
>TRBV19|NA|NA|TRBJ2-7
TGTGCCAGTAGCCCGACAGCCCCCTCCTACGAGCAGTACTTC
CASSPTAPSYEQYF
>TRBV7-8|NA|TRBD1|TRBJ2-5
TGTGCCAGCAGCTTGTACGGCGACAGGGGTGAGACCCAGTACTTC
CASSLYGDRGETQYF
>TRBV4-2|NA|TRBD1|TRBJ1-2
TGTGCCAGCAACCGGGACAGGGGTTATGGCTACACCTTC
CASNRDRGYGYTF
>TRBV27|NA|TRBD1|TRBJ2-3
TGTGCCAGCAGCCCCACCAACAGGGGGCGTGTCACAGATACGCAGTATTTT
CASSPTNRGRVTDTQYF
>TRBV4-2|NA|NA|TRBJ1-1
TGTGCCAGCAGCCAAGGCCCGGGATTGAACACTGAAGCTTTCTTT
CASSQGPGLNTEAFF
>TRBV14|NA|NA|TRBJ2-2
TGTGCCAGCAGCCAAGTCGAGGCCGGGGAGCTGTTTTTT
CASSQVEAGELFF
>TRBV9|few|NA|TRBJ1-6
TGTGCCAGCAGCGTAGTGGACAACGATTCACCCCTCCACTTT
CASSVVDNDSPLHF
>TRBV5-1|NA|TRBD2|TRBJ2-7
TGCGCCAGCAGACCTTGGACTAGCGGGGCCTACGAGCAGTACTTC
CASRPWTSGAYEQYF
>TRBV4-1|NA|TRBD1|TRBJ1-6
TGCGCCAGCAGCCAAGACGTAGAGGTGGGACAGGGTAGATCACCCCTCCACTTT
CASSQDVEVGQGRSPLHF
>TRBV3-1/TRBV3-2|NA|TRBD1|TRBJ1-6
TGTGCCAGCAGCCTAACAGGGGGAAATTCACCCCTCCACTTT
CASSLTGGNSPLHF
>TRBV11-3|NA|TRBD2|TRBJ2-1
TGTGCCAGCAGCCCGGGGGGGAGGATTGAGCAGTTCTTC
CASSPGGRIEQFF
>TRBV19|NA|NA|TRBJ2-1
TGTGCCAGTAGTCGCCTAGAGTTAGTCAATGAGCAGTTCTTC
CASSRLELVNEQFF
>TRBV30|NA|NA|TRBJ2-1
TGTGCCTGGCAGGGTTTGTCCTACAATGAGCAGTTCTTC
CAWQGLSYNEQFF
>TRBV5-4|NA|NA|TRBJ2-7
TGTGCCAGCAGCTTCGGCTACGAGCAGTACTTC
CASSFGYEQYF
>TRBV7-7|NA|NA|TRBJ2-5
TGTGCTAGCAGCTTAGCACTCCGTAGCCAAGAGACCCAGTACTTC
CASSLALRSQETQYF
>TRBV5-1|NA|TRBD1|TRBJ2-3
TGCGCCAGCAGCTTTCCGGGACAGGGTTCAGATACGCAGTATTTT
CASSFPGQGSDTQYF
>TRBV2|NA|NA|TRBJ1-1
TGTGCCAGCAGGACGTCGGGCAGGGGTAACACTGAAGCTTTCTTT
CASRTSGRGNTEAFF
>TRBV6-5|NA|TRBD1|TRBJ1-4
TGTGCCAGCAGACGGTGGGGGACAGGGAATGAAAAACTGTTTTTT
CASRRWGTGNEKLFF
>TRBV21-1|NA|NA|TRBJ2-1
TGTGCCAGCAGCAAAGTCCCAGCGGGGGCCTACAATGAGCAGTTCTTC
CASSKVPAGAYNEQFF
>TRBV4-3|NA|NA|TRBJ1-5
TGCGCCAGCAGCCAGTCCCTAAAACAGCCCCAGCATTTT
CASSQSLKQPQHF
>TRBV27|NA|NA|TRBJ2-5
TGTGCCAGTTATCCTCAAGCGGCTAGCGTCGAAGAGACCCAGTACTTC
CASYPQAASVEETQYF
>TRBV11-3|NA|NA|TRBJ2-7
TGTGCCAGCAGCTTAGGAGATTACGAGCAGTACTTC
CASSLGDYEQYF
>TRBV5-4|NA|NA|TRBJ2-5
TGTGCCAGCAGCTTCGGACAGAAAGAGACCCAGTACTTC
CASSFGQKETQYF
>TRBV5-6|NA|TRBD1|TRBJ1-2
TGTGCCAGCAGCTTGGCAGGGGGGCATGGCTACACCTTC
CASSLAGGHGYTF